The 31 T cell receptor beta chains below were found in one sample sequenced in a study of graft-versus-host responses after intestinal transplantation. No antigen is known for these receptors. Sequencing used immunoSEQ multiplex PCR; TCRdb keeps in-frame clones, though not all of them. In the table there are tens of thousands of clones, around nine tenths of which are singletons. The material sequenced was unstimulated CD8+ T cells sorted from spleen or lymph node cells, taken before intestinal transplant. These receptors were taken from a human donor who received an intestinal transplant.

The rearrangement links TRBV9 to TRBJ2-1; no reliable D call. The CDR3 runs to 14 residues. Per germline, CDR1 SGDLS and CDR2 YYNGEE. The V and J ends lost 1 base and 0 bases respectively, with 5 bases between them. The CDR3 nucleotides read TGTGCCAGCAGCGTACGGTACTCCTACAATGAGCAGTTCTTC. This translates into CASSVRYSYNEQFF.

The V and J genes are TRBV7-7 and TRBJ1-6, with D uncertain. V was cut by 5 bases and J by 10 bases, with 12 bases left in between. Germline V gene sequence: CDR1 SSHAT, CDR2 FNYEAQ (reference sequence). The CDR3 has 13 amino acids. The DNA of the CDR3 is TGTGCCAGCAGCCAGATTCCGAACTCACCCCTCCACTTT. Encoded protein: CASSQIPNSPLHF.

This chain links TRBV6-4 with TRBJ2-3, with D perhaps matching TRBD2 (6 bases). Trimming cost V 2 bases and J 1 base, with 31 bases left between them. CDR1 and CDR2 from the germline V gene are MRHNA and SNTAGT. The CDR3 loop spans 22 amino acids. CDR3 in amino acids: CASSDPTRPAAVQGLGTDTQYF. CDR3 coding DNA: TGTGCCAGCAGTGACCCCACGAGACCAGCCGCCGTGCAGGGACTTGGCACAGATACGCAGTATTTT.

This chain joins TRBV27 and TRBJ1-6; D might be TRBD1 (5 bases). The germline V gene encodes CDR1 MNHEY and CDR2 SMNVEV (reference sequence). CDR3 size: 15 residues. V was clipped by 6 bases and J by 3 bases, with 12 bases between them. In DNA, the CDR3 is TGTGCCAGCAGCCCCCGGGGGGACTATAATTCACCCCTCCACTTT. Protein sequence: CASSPRGDYNSPLHF.

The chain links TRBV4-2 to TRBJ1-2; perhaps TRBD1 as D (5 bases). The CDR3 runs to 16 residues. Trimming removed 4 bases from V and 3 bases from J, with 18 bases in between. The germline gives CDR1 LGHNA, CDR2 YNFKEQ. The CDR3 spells CASSPSSGDPDYGYTF. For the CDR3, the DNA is TGTGCCAGCAGCCCCTCCTCCGGGGACCCTGACTATGGCTACACCTTC.

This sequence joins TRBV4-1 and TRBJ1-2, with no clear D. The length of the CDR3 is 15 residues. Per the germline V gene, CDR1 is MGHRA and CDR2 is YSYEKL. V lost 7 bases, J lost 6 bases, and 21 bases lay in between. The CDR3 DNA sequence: TGCGCCAGCACCGAAAGGTGGACGCGGATGGATGGCTACACCTTC. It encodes CASTERWTRMDGYTF.

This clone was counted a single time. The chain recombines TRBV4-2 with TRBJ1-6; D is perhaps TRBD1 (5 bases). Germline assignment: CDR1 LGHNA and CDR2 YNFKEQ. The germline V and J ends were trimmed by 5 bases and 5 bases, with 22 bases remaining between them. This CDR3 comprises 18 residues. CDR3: CASSWGRSPEEDNSPLHF. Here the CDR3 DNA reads TGTGCCAGCAGCTGGGGCCGGAGCCCTGAAGAGGATAATTCACCCCTCCACTTT.

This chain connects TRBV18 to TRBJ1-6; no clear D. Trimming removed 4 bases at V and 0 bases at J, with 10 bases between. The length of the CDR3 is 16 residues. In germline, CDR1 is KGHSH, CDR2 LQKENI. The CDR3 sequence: CASSLGSSSYNSPLHF. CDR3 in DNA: TGTGCCAGCTCACTCGGATCTAGCTCCTATAATTCACCCCTCCACTTT.

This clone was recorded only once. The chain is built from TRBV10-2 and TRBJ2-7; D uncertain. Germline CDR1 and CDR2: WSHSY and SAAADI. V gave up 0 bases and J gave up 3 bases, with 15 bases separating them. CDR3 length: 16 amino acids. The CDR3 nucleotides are TGCGCCAGCAGTGAGTCGCCTGTCGGAGTCTACTACGAGCAGTACTTC. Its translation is CASSESPVGVYYEQYF.

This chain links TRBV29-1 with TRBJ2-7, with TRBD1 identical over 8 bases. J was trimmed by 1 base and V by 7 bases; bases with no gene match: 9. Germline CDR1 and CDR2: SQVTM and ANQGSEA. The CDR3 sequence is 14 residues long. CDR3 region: CSATPDRASYEQYF. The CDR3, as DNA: TGCAGCGCTACACCGGACAGGGCGTCCTACGAGCAGTACTTC.

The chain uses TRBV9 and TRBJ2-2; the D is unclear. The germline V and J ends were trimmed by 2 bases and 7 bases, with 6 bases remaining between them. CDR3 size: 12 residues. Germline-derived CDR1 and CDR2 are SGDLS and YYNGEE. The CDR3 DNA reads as TGTGCCAGCAGCGTTGCTGTCGGGGAGCTGTTTTTT. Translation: CASSVAVGELFF.

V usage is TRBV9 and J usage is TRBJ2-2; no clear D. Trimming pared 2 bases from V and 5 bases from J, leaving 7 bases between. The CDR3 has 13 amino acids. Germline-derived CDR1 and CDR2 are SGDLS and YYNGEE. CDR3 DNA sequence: TGTGCCAGCAGCGTCTGGGGTACCGGGGAGCTGTTTTTT. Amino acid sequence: CASSVWGTGELFF.

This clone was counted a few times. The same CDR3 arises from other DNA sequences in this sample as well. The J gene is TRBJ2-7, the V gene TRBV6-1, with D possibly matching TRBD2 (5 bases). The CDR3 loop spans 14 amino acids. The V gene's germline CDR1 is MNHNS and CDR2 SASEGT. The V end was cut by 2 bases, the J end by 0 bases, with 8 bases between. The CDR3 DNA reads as TGTGCCAGCAGTGAATTGGGGAGCTCCTACGAGCAGTACTTC. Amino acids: CASSELGSSYEQYF.

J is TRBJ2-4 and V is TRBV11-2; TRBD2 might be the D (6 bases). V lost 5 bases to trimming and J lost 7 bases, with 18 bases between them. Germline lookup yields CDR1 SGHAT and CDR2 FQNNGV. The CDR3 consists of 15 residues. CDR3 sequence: CASSLMEAGRNIQYF. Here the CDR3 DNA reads TGTGCCAGCAGCCTTATGGAGGCAGGGAGGAACATTCAGTACTTC.

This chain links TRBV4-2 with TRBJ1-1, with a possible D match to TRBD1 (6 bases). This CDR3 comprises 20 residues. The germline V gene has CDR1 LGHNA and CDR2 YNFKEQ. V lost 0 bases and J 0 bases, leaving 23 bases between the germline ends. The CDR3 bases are TGTGCCAGCAGCCAAGATGGAGGTCTGGGGGGCAGCCAGATGAACACTGAAGCTTTCTTT. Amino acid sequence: CASSQDGGLGGSQMNTEAFF.

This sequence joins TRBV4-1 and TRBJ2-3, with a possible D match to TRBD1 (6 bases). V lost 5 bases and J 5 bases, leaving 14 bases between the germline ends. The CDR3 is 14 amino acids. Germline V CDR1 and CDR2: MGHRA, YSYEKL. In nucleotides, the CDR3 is TGCGCCAGCAGCTCTAGACAGGTAGGAGATACGCAGTATTTT. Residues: CASSSRQVGDTQYF.

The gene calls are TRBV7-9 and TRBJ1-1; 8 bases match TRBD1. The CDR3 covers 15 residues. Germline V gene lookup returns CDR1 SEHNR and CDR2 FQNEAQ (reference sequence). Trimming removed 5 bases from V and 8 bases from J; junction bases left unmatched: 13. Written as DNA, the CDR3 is TGTGCCAGCAGCGGCGTGACAGGGGCTTCGCTGGAAGCTTTCTTT. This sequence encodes CASSGVTGASLEAFF.

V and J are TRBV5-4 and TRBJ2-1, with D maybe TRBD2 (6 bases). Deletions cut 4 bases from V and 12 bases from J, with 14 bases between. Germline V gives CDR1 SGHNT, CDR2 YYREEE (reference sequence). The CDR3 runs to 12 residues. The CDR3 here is CASSRDLRLQFF. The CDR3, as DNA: TGTGCCAGCAGCCGGGACTTACGTTTGCAGTTCTTC.

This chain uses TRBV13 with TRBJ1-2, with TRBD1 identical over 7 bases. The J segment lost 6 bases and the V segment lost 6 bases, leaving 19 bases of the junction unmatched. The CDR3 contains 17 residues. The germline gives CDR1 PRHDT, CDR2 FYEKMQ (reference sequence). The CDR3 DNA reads TGTGCCAGCAGTAAAGAGCCCGGGGACAGCATTTCCCATGGCTACACCTTC. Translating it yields CASSKEPGDSISHGYTF.

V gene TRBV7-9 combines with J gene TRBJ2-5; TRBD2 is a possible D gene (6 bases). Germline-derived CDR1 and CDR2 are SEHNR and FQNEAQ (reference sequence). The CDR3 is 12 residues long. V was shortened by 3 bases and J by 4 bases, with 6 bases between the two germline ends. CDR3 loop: CASSFGGETQYF. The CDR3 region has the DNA TGTGCCAGCAGCTTCGGGGGAGAGACCCAGTACTTC.

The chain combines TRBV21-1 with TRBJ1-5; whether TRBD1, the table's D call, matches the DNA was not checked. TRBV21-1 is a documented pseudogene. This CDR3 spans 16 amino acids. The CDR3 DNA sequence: TGTGCCAGCAGCAATAGGGACAGGGGGAGCAATCAGCCCCAGCATTTT. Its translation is CASSNRDRGSNQPQHF.

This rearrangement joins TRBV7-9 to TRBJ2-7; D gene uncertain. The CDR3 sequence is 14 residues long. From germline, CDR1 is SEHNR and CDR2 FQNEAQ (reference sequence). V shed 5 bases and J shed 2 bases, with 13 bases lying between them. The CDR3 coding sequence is TGTGCCAGCAGCCCAGCCGCACCCCCCTACGAGCAGTACTTC. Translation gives CASSPAAPPYEQYF. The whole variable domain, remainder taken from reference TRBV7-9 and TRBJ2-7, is DTGVSQNPRHKITKRGQNVTFRCDPISEHNRLYWYRQTLGQGPEFLTYFQNEAQLEKSRLLSDRFSAERPKGSFSTLEIQRTEQGDSAMYLCASSPAAPPYEQYFGPGTRLTVT.

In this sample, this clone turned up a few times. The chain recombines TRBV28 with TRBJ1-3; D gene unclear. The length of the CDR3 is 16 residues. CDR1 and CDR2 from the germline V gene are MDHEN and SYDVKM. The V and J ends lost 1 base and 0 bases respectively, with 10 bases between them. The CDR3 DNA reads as TGTGCCAGCAGTTTATCCTCCTGGACCTCTGGAAACACCATATATTTT. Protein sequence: CASSLSSWTSGNTIYF.

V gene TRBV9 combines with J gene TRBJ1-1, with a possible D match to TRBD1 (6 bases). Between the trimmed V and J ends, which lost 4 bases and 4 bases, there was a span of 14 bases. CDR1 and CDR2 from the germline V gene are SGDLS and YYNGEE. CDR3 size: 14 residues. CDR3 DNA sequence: TGTGCCAGCAGCCGAACGACAGGTAGCACTGAAGCTTTCTTT. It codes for CASSRTTGSTEAFF.

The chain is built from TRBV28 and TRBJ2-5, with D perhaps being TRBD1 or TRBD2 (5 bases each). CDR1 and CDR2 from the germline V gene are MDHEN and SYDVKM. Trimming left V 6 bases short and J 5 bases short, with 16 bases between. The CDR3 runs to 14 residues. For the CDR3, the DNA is TGTGCCAGCAGCCGGGACCGGGTTGGGGAGACCCAGTACTTC. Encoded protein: CASSRDRVGETQYF.

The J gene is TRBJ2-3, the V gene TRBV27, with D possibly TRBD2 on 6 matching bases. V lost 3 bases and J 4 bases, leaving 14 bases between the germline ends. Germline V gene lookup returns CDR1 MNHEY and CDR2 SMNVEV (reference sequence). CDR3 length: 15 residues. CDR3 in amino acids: CASSLSIGSSDTQYF. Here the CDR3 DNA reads TGTGCCAGCAGTTTGTCTATCGGGAGTTCAGATACGCAGTATTTT.

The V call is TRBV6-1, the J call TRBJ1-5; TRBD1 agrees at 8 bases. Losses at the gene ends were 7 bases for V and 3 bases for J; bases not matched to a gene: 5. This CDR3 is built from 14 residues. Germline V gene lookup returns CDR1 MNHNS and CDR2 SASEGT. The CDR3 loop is CASTLTGANQPQHF. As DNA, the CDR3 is TGTGCCAGCACCCTGACAGGGGCCAATCAGCCCCAGCATTTT.

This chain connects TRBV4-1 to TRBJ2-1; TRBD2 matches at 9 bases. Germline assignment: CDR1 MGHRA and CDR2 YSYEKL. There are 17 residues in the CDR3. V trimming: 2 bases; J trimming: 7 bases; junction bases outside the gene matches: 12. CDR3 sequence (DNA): TGCGCCAGCAGCCAACTACTTCCGGGACTAGCAAGGAATGAGCAGTTCTTC. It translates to CASSQLLPGLARNEQFF.

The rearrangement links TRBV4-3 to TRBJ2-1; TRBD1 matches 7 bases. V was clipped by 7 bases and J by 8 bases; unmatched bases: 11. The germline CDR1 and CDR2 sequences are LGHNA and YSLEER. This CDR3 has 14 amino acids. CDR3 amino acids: CASKGQVGLDEQFF. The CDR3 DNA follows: TGCGCCAGCAAAGGACAGGTGGGGTTGGATGAGCAGTTCTTC.

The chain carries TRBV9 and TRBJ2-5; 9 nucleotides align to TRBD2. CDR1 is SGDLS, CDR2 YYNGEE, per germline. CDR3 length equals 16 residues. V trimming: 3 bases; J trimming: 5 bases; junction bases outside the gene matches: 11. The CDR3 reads CASSGTRSGRGETQYF. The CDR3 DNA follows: TGTGCCAGCAGCGGGACCCGTAGCGGGAGAGGGGAGACCCAGTACTTC.

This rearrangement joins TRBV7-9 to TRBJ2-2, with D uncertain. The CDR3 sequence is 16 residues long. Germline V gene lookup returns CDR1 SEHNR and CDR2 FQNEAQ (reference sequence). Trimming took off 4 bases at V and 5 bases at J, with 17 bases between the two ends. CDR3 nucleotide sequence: TGTGCCAGCAGCTCCCGCCCGGTATCCAAAACCGGGGAGCTGTTTTTT. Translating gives CASSSRPVSKTGELFF.